Sequencing of this T cell receptor beta chain was carried out in a study of CD8+ T cells in alopecia areata. This CDR3 is built from 13 residues. V was clipped by 5 bases and J by 3 bases; unmatched bases: 4. Germline V gene lookup returns CDR1 SEHNR and CDR2 FQNEAQ (reference sequence). On this clone itself: Its antigen is not identified.

Broader study findings: Numerous expanded lesional clones remained in scalp and blood during tofacitinib. Clonality exceeded that of normal scalp in lesional scalp, most notably in alopecia totalis/universalis.

The treatment was: oral pan-JAK inhibitor, 5-10 mg twice daily. A FACSAria was used to sort CD4+ and CD8+ T cells. These cells came from PBMCs. It was cDNA, reverse transcribed from extracted RNA, that served as the sequencing template. Method: immunoSEQ multiplex PCR; TCRdb's copy keeps in-frame clones and lacks some. The sample has 150,000 to 200,000 clones, roughly 70% seen once. This chain uses TRBV7-9 with TRBJ2-7; 7 nucleotides line up with TRBD1. Sequences were derived from CD4+ T cells sorted from blood, sampled between weeks 47 and 50, from a patient treated with tofacitinib. The origin of this receptor is a human donor with alopecia areata. The CDR3 sequence is CASSTTGSYEQYF. As DNA, the CDR3 is TGTGCCAGCAGCACGACAGGGAGCTACGAGCAGTACTTC.